This is a list of T cell receptor beta chains from one sample in a study of T-cell memory formation after mild COVID-19. Via MiXCR, TCRdb re-called the 5' RACE reads, giving one row per CDR3 protein. This table has over 450,000 distinct CDR3 sequences, 20% appearing once. The specimen was PBMCs or a T cell subset sorted from them (not recorded which). Receptor source: an adult woman who had mild COVID-19 (a few samples of this study predate the infection). Cell type and time point are not known. The CDR3 runs from the conserved cysteine through the conserved F or W. A D gene is named only where the DNA matches it firmly. Size values are once, few and many counts, or a class for expanded clones, and some rows have none.

. | TRBJ1-5 | TRBV2 | TRBD1 | CASTGTGLTLSPWVENQPQHF | TGTGCCAGCACTGGGACAGGGTTAACTCTTTCCCCTTGGGTTGAAAATCAGCCCCAGCATTTT
few | TRBJ1-5 | TRBV5-1 | . | CASSPAGGNQPQHF | TGCGCCAGCAGCCCCGCCGGGGGCAATCAGCCCCAGCATTTT
few | TRBJ1-2 | TRBV9 | . | CASSVNARLPDTF | TGTGCCAGCAGCGTTAACGCGAGGCTCCCGGACACCTTC
many | TRBJ2-7 | TRBV29-1 | TRBD1 | CSVGRDRGLQQYF | TGCAGCGTTGGACGGGACAGGGGCTTGCAGCAGTACTTC
. | TRBJ2-3 | TRBV7-8 | . | CASDRLTDTQYF | TGTGCCAGTGACAGACTCACAGATACGCAGTATTTT
once | TRBJ2-5 | TRBV19 | . | CASSVQSGKETQYF | TGTGCCAGTAGTGTCCAGAGCGGAAAAGAGACCCAGTACTTC
few | TRBJ2-1 | TRBV6-5 | TRBD2 | CASFGGGPHNEQFF | TGTGCCAGCTTCGGGGGAGGGCCCCACAATGAGCAGTTCTTC
few | TRBJ2-1 | TRBV7-3 | TRBD1 | CASSFRDSAYNEQFF | TGTGCCAGCAGCTTTAGGGACAGTGCCTACAATGAGCAGTTCTTC
many | TRBJ2-3 | TRBV6-6 | TRBD2 | CASSRGGSVDTQYF | TGTGCCAGTTCCCGCGGGGGGTCGGTAGATACGCAGTATTTT
few | TRBJ2-1 | TRBV6-5 | TRBD2 | CASSVAGGSHNEQFF | TGTGCCAGCAGTGTAGCGGGAGGTTCCCACAATGAGCAGTTCTTC
. | TRBJ2-7 | TRBV5-1 | TRBD1 | CASSPPDRGYEQYF | TGCGCCAGCAGCCCCCCAGACAGGGGCTACGAGCAGTACTTC
few | TRBJ1-1 | TRBV7-3 | . | CASSLNPGGEAFF | TGTGCCAGCAGCTTAAATCCGGGAGGCGAAGCTTTCTTT
many | TRBJ2-1 | TRBV6-4 | TRBD2 | CASSDRSSGSNEQFF | TGTGCCAGCAGTGATAGGTCTAGCGGAAGCAATGAGCAGTTCTTC
few | TRBJ2-1 | TRBV5-6 | TRBD2 | CASSWGLALSSYNEQFF | TGTGCCAGCAGCTGGGGACTAGCCCTGAGCTCCTACAATGAGCAGTTCTTC
. | TRBJ2-1 | TRBV27 | . | CASSFSDSGFNEQFF | TGTGCCAGCAGTTTTTCGGACAGCGGTTTTAATGAGCAGTTCTTC
few | TRBJ2-7 | TRBV15 | . | CATSRERGLFYEQYF | TGTGCCACCAGCAGAGAACGGGGGTTGTTCTACGAGCAGTACTTC
. | TRBJ2-2 | TRBV24-1 | . | CATSDSQGSTGELFF | TGTGCCACCAGTGATTCACAGGGTTCCACCGGGGAGCTGTTTTTT
. | TRBJ1-5 | TRBV6-1 | . | CASSLGGSYSNQPQHF | TGTGCCAGCAGCCTAGGAGGTAGCTATAGCAATCAGCCCCAGCATTTT
many | TRBJ2-7 | TRBV12-3/TRBV12-4 | TRBD1 | CASRRQGIYEQYF | TGTGCCAGCAGACGACAGGGTATCTACGAGCAGTACTTC
. | TRBJ2-7 | TRBV3-1 | TRBD2 | CASSQEGTSGTPLRYEQYF | TGTGCCAGCAGCCAAGAAGGGACTAGCGGGACGCCGCTTCGCTACGAGCAGTACTTC
. | TRBJ2-6 | TRBV10-3 | . | CAISGPGSTDGANVLTF | TGTGCCATCAGTGGACCGGGATCTACGGATGGGGCCAACGTCCTGACTTTC
few | TRBJ2-1 | TRBV24-1 | . | CATSESDGPGTHEQFF | TGTGCCACCAGTGAGTCGGACGGACCAGGGACACATGAGCAGTTCTTC
few | TRBJ2-3 | TRBV11-2 | . | CASSPWGRELLDTQYF | TGTGCCAGCAGCCCCTGGGGGAGAGAGCTCTTAGATACGCAGTATTTT
few | TRBJ2-1 | TRBV7-6 | TRBD2 | CASSDGLAVNEQFF | TGTGCCAGCAGCGATGGACTAGCCGTCAATGAGCAGTTCTTC
. | TRBJ1-5 | TRBV9 | TRBD1 | CASSLGSGGSNQPQHF | TGTGCCAGCAGTCTAGGGTCAGGGGGAAGCAATCAGCCCCAGCATTTT
many | TRBJ2-1 | TRBV7-9 | . | CASSPDSSYNEQFF | TGTGCCAGCAGCCCCGACAGCTCCTACAATGAGCAGTTCTTC
. | TRBJ2-7 | TRBV27 | . | CASSLMVGSEQYF | TGTGCCAGCAGTTTAATGGTGGGTTCCGAGCAGTACTTC
few | TRBJ2-7 | TRBV20-1 | TRBD1 | CSARPPGQGVEQYF | TGCAGTGCTAGACCCCCGGGACAGGGTGTCGAGCAGTACTTC
few | TRBJ2-1 | TRBV7-2 | TRBD2 | CASSLAFHLAGGRDEQFF | TGTGCCAGCAGCTTAGCTTTCCATCTAGCGGGAGGGCGGGATGAGCAGTTCTTC
. | TRBJ2-1 | TRBV7-7 | TRBD2 | CASSPGTSASNEQFF | TGTGCTAGCAGCCCTGGAACTAGCGCGAGCAATGAGCAGTTCTTC
. | TRBJ1-1 | TRBV15 | . | CATAGRWNTEAFF | TGTGCCACCGCAGGGAGATGGAACACTGAAGCTTTCTTT
. | TRBJ1-1 | TRBV20-1 | . | CSATGPVTEAFF | TGCAGTGCTACCGGCCCGGTCACTGAAGCTTTCTTT
. | TRBJ1-5 | TRBV20-1 | . | CSASSSGTYSNQPQHF | TGCAGTGCTAGTTCTTCCGGGACTTATAGCAATCAGCCCCAGCATTTT
few | TRBJ1-1 | TRBV20-1 | . | CSARGAEAFF | TGCAGTGCTAGGGGAGCAGAAGCTTTCTTT
few | TRBJ2-5 | TRBV11-2 | . | CASSFWTEETQYF | TGTGCCAGCAGCTTCTGGACAGAAGAGACCCAGTACTTC
. | TRBJ1-6 | TRBV2 | . | CASSAPGFFSSPLHF | TGTGCCAGCAGTGCCCCGGGTTTTTTTTCTTCACCCCTCCACTTT